The T cell receptor beta chain described here comes from a study of CD8 T cells in Susac syndrome. CD8+ and CD4+ T cells from blood underwent TCR beta sequencing. With random hexamers, reverse transcription was performed on roughly 0.5 to 1 ug of RNA. Each CDR3 protein is one row after TCRdb ran MiXCR on the immunoSEQ multiplex PCR reads. Of hundreds of thousands of distinct CDR3 sequences detected, 75% to 90% appear once; the ten largest clones hold about 0.12%. Germline assignment: CDR1 SEHNR and CDR2 FQNEAQ (reference sequence). CDR3 length: 14 residues. Trimming removed 5 bases from V and 5 bases from J, with 12 bases in between.

This TCR came from a human donor with multiple sclerosis. The sample comprised CD8+ T cells from PBMCs. The chain joins TRBV7-9 to TRBJ1-4, with D perhaps matching TRBD1 (6 bases). The CDR3 protein is CASSVTGSNEKLFF. Written as DNA, the CDR3 is TGTGCCAGCAGCGTCACAGGGTCAAATGAAAAACTGTTTTTT.